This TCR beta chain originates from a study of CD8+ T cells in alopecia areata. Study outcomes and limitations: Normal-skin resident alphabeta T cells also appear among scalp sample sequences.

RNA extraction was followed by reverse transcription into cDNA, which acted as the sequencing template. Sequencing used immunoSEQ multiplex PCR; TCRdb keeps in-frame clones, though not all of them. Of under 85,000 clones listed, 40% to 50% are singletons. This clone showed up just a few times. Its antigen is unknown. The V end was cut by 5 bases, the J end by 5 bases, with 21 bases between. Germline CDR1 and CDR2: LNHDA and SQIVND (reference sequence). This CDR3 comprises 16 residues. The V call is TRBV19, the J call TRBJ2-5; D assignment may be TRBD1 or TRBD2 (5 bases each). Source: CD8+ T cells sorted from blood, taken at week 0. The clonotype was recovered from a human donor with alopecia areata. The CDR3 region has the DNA TGTGCCAGTAGTCCCCTCCGGGGCCTGGAGAGGGAGACCCAGTACTTC. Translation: CASSPLRGLERETQYF.